These 4 T cell receptor beta chains came from one sample sequenced in a study of OX40 agonist ivuxolimab in advanced cancers. Method: immunoSEQ multiplex PCR; TCRdb's copy keeps in-frame clones and lacks some. Here the sample spans roughly 38,000 clones, 85% being singletons. The source was CD4+ or CD8+ T cells sorted from blood, collected in a trial of the OX40 agonist ivuxolimab. Receptors originate from an adult with an advanced solid tumor such as melanoma, head and neck, liver or kidney cancer.

In the case of this clone: Mismatch with germline at one junction end may stem from a read error. The chain recombines TRBV15 with TRBJ2-1, with 8 bases matching TRBD2. Germline CDR1 reads LNHNV; CDR2 reads YYDKDF (reference sequence). CDR3 size: 16 residues. Written as DNA, the CDR3 is TGTGTCACCAGCAGAGTCGGGACTAGTTTGAGGGGGGAGCAGTTCTTC. This translates into CVTSRVGTSLRGEQFF.

The V and J genes are TRBV6-5 and TRBJ2-7; 7 nucleotides agree with TRBD1. The CDR3 is 15 residues long. The ends lost 6 bases at V and 2 bases at J; junction bases unmatched: 10. CDR1 is MNHEY and CDR2 is SVGAGI in the germline V gene. CDR3 DNA: TGTGCCAGCAGGGGTCCGGGACAGTTCCCCTACGAGCAGTACTTC. Amino acids: CASRGPGQFPYEQYF.

The rearrangement links TRBV7-2 to TRBJ2-7; 13 bases match TRBD2. This CDR3 contains 15 residues. The junction had 5 bases not matched to a gene; V was cut back by 6 bases and J by 3 bases. From germline, CDR1 is SGHTA and CDR2 FQGNSA. DNA of the CDR3: TGTGCCAGCAGACTGACTAGCGGGAGGCGCTACGAGCAGTACTTC. Encoded protein: CASRLTSGRRYEQYF. The complete variable domain, with remaining parts taken from reference TRBV7-2 and TRBJ2-7, reads GAGVSQSPSNKVTEKGKDVELRCDPISGHTALYWYRQSLGQGLEFLIYFQGNSAPDKSGLPSDRFSAERTGGSVSTLTIQRTQQEDSAVYLCASRLTSGRRYEQYFGPGTRLTVT.

The rearrangement joins TRBV28 to TRBJ2-3; D is undetermined. V gave up 2 bases and J gave up 4 bases, with 7 bases separating them. This CDR3 has 13 residues. Looked up from germline, CDR1 is MDHEN and CDR2 is SYDVKM. CDR3 sequence: CASSLPPSDTQYF. CDR3 in DNA: TGTGCCAGCAGTTTACCCCCCTCAGATACGCAGTATTTT.